This T cell receptor (beta chain) originates from a study of technical replicates of blood from a handful of donors (dated by TCRdb to between 2016 and 2019). For this clone: Its binding antigen is unknown. No base-level quality is on record; no much larger clone is a single base apart.

The germline V gene specifies MNHEY as CDR1 and SVGAGI as CDR2. The CDR3 contains 14 residues, cysteine and phenylalanine counted. Only the CDR3 portion is preserved as DNA: 42 bases, with reading frame beginning at the first base. V loses 5 bases of germline sequence and J loses 4 bases, and the interval between the two ends is 14 bases. Library construction relied on the immunoSEQ multiplex PCR assay. TCRdb's version of the immuneACCESS table is confined to in-frame rearrangements and falls short of the full clone set. An unresolved V gene accounts for under half of the shortfall where checked; the remainder is of unknown origin. The sample data list around 63,000 clones, and 95% to 98% of these were observed just once. Around 0.16% of the sample rests with the top ten.

Input material: T cells isolated from PBMCs. This receptor was identified in a human donor in good health. The chain employs TRBV6-5 and TRBJ2-5, with TRBD2 perhaps the D gene, on 5 matching bases. CDR3 reads: CASSTQRFRETQYF. The sequence in DNA is TGTGCCAGCAGTACCCAGCGGTTTAGAGAGACCCAGTACTTC.